A selection of T cell receptor beta chains follows, all from one sample in a study of CD8 T cells in ankylosing spondylitis. TCRdb analysed the 5' RACE reads with MiXCR anew, one entry per CDR3 protein. Among 670,000 or so distinct CDR3 sequences, under 20% were seen once, and the ten largest hold 19%. The sample taken for sequencing was blood, either unsorted or a sorted T cell fraction (not recorded which). The source of these receptors is a male donor with ankylosing spondylitis. Both conserved end residues are part of each CDR3. D genes are given only for firm matches. For some rows the clone size is stated as once, few or many, or as a class when expanded; others skip it.

D | J | V | size | DNA | CDR3
. | TRBJ2-7 | TRBV21-1 | few | TGTGCCAGCCTTAGTATGGAACAGGGGACCCCCTCCTACGAGCAGTACTTC | CASLSMEQGTPSYEQYF
TRBD2 | TRBJ2-3 | TRBV7-2 | . | TGTGCCAGCAGCAAACAAGCCCTAGCGGGTGGAGATACGCAGTATTTT | CASSKQALAGGDTQYF
TRBD1 | TRBJ1-3 | TRBV12-3/TRBV12-4 | few | TGTGCCAGCAGTTTGCCCGGGACAGGGGATTATGGAAACACCATATATTTT | CASSLPGTGDYGNTIYF
. | TRBJ2-7 | TRBV7-3 | . | TGTGCCAGCAGCTTAACGACAGGAGCGGCCTACGAGCAGTACTTC | CASSLTTGAAYEQYF
. | TRBJ1-1 | TRBV7-9 | . | TGTGCCAGCAGAACGGACGGAGACACTGAAGCTTTCTTT | CASRTDGDTEAFF
. | TRBJ1-6 | TRBV6-5 | . | TGTGCCAGCAGTTATTCTGGGAATAATTCACCCCTCCACTTT | CASSYSGNNSPLHF
TRBD1 | TRBJ1-2 | TRBV7-2 | . | TGTGCCAGCAGCTTAGGCACAGGGGTGGACTATGGCTACACCTTC | CASSLGTGVDYGYTF
TRBD2 | TRBJ2-1 | TRBV5-1 | few | TGCGCCAGCAGCTTCGTAGCGGGGGGACCCAATGAGCAGTTCTTC | CASSFVAGGPNEQFF
. | TRBJ2-3 | TRBV20-1 | many | TGCAGTGCTAGTCCGGACTCCTCTAGGTCAGATACGCAGTATTTT | CSASPDSSRSDTQYF
. | TRBJ2-3 | TRBV12-3/TRBV12-4 | . | TGTGCCAGCAGTTTTCTCAACCCATCTAGCACAGATACGCAGTATTTT | CASSFLNPSSTDTQYF
TRBD1 | TRBJ2-1 | TRBV14 | few | TGTGCCAGCAGCCAAGCCAGGACAGGGGGTTGGAATGAGCAGTTCTTC | CASSQARTGGWNEQFF
. | TRBJ1-1 | TRBV29-1 | few | TGCAGCGTTGAAAACAGTGGGGCCCCTGAAGCTTTCTTT | CSVENSGAPEAFF
. | TRBJ1-6 | TRBV2 | few | TGTGCCAGCAGCCTGAAGAGGACGGATTCACCCCTCCACTTT | CASSLKRTDSPLHF
. | TRBJ2-7 | TRBV29-1 | many | TGCAGCGTTGAAGACTACAGGGTCTCGGGAAACTACGAGCAGTACTTC | CSVEDYRVSGNYEQYF
TRBD2 | TRBJ2-5 | TRBV29-1 | . | TGCAGCGTCCTCGGGCTAGCGGCACGTGAGACCCAGTACTTC | CSVLGLAARETQYF
TRBD1 | TRBJ1-2 | TRBV5-6 | . | TGTGCCAGCAGCCGGACAGGGGCGGGCTATGGCTACACCTTC | CASSRTGAGYGYTF
. | TRBJ2-1 | TRBV6-2/TRBV6-3 | few | TGTGCCAGCAGTCAGCAGGCGGGATCCTACAATGAGCAGTTCTTC | CASSQQAGSYNEQFF
. | TRBJ2-7 | TRBV10-3 | few | TGTGCCATCAGTGAAGGCTTGTCGGGAGAGCAGTACTTC | CAISEGLSGEQYF
. | TRBJ1-3 | TRBV28 | few | TGTGCCAGCACAGGGTCTGGAAACACCATATATTTT | CASTGSGNTIYF
TRBD2 | TRBJ2-1 | TRBV28 | . | TGTGCCAGCAGCCACCCTACTAGCGGGAGGACCTACAATGAGCAGTTCTTC | CASSHPTSGRTYNEQFF
. | TRBJ2-5 | TRBV7-2 | . | TGTGCCAGCAGCGCCAGGATAGAAGAGACCCAGTACTTC | CASSARIEETQYF
TRBD2 | TRBJ2-3 | TRBV5-1 | many | TGCGCCAGCCGCGGCGGGAGTAAGTGGTATACGCAGTATTTT | CASRGGSKWYTQYF
. | TRBJ2-6 | TRBV19 | few | TGTGCCAGTACTCACCCAGGGACCTCTGGGGCCAACGTCCTGACTTTC | CASTHPGTSGANVLTF
. | TRBJ2-3 | TRBV5-1 | . | TGCGCCAGCAGCTTGGAAGGAGGTGCGGGGTTCGATACGCAGTATTTT | CASSLEGGAGFDTQYF
. | TRBJ2-7 | TRBV6-2/TRBV6-3 | few | TGTGCCAGCAGTTACTCGTCAGGGACTGTCTCCTACGAGCAGTACTTC | CASSYSSGTVSYEQYF
TRBD1 | TRBJ1-2 | TRBV4-1 | . | TGCGCCAGCAGCCAAGGATGGGGACAGGGGGCGCAGAGCTATGGCTACACCTTC | CASSQGWGQGAQSYGYTF
. | TRBJ1-6 | TRBV18 | . | TGTGCCAGCTCATTCGGATCCTCCACAGATTCACCCCTCCACTTT | CASSFGSSTDSPLHF
. | TRBJ2-7 | TRBV13 | . | TGTGCCAGCAGCCCCTCGGGGGCACTAACCTACGAGCAGTACTTC | CASSPSGALTYEQYF
. | TRBJ2-3 | TRBV27 | . | TGTGCCAGCAGTTTCTATTTCACAGATACGCAGTATTTT | CASSFYFTDTQYF
TRBD1 | TRBJ1-2 | TRBV5-5 | few | TGTGCCAGCAGCCAGACAGGGAGACCGGATGGCTACACCTTC | CASSQTGRPDGYTF
TRBD1 | TRBJ1-6 | TRBV12-3/TRBV12-4 | few | TGTGCCAGCAGTCACGGACAGGGCGCTTTAGCCCTCCACTTT | CASSHGQGALALHF
. | TRBJ2-1 | TRBV7-9 | . | TGTGCCAGCAGCTTAAGCCCTGACAGTTTGTCGTTCTTC | CASSLSPDSLSFF
TRBD1 | TRBJ1-2 | TRBV12-3/TRBV12-4 | . | TGTGCCAGCAGTCGATCCTCGACAGGGCCCTATGGCTACACCTTC | CASSRSSTGPYGYTF
. | TRBJ1-1 | TRBV29-1 | few | TGCAGCGCGACAAGAATGAACACTGAAGCTTTCTTT | CSATRMNTEAFF
. | TRBJ2-7 | TRBV29-1 | . | TGCAGCGTTGATGGGGGGCCAAGGAACGAGCAGTACTTC | CSVDGGPRNEQYF
. | TRBJ2-5 | TRBV7-3 | few | TGTGCCAGCAGCTTCGGCGGCCACGGAAAAGAGACCCAGTACTTC | CASSFGGHGKETQYF
TRBD1 | TRBJ2-7 | TRBV7-3 | few | TGTGCCAGCAGCTTAACCGGGACAGGGTCCGACGAGCAGTACTTC | CASSLTGTGSDEQYF
. | TRBJ2-3 | TRBV9 | many | TGTGCCAGCAGCGTAGGCGGGGTCTACACAGATACGCAGTATTTT | CASSVGGVYTDTQYF
. | TRBJ2-6 | TRBV12-3/TRBV12-4 | many | TGTGCCACCAAGCTCCGATCTGGGGCCAACGTCCTGACTTTC | CATKLRSGANVLTF
. | TRBJ2-7 | TRBV3-1 | few | TGTGCCAGCAGCCAATTGGCCTACGAGCAGTACTTC | CASSQLAYEQYF
. | TRBJ2-5 | TRBV20-1 | . | TGCTGTGCTAGGGGGACGGTGGTAGCGGCGTCGGGGACCCAGTACTTC | CCARGTVVAASGTQYF
. | TRBJ2-7 | TRBV7-2 | few | TGTGCCAGCAGTCTCCCAGGGTCAACAAGCTACGAGCAGTACTTC | CASSLPGSTSYEQYF
. | TRBJ1-2 | TRBV12-3/TRBV12-4 | . | TGTGCCAGCACCCCTCTGGAGGGTCTGGGCTACACCTTC | CASTPLEGLGYTF
. | TRBJ2-7 | TRBV6-1 | . | TGTGCCAGCAGTGAAGTGACCCAAGGGGCCTACGAGCAGTACTTC | CASSEVTQGAYEQYF
. | TRBJ2-3 | TRBV10-3 | . | TGTGCCATCACGCCGTCCATCAGCACAGATACGCAGTATTTT | CAITPSISTDTQYF
. | TRBJ1-2 | TRBV28 | few | TGTGCCAGCAGTTTATTCAGGGCAAATGGCTACACCTTC | CASSLFRANGYTF
TRBD1 | TRBJ1-2 | TRBV20-1 | few | TGCAGTGCTAGAGGGGGGGACAGCCATAACTATGGCTACACCTTC | CSARGGDSHNYGYTF
. | TRBJ2-1 | TRBV9 | . | TGTGCCAGCAGCGCCCCTTACAATGAGCAGTTCTTC | CASSAPYNEQFF
. | TRBJ2-7 | TRBV28 | . | TGTGCCAGCAGTCCCCGAGGCAGGGACGAGCAGTACTTC | CASSPRGRDEQYF
. | TRBJ2-5 | TRBV29-1 | . | TGCAGCGTTGTTTCATCAACGGAGACCCAGTACTTC | CSVVSSTETQYF
. | TRBJ2-7 | TRBV27 | . | TGTGCCAGCAGTTTTGGCTTATTCGGGTCCTACGAGCAGTACTTC | CASSFGLFGSYEQYF
. | TRBJ1-1 | TRBV4-1 | few | TGCGCCAGCAGCCAAGCGGATCCGAACACTGAAGCTTTCTTT | CASSQADPNTEAFF
. | TRBJ1-5 | TRBV28 | few | TGTGCCAGCAGTCCCGACAGACTCGTAAATCAGCCCCAGCATTTT | CASSPDRLVNQPQHF